This TCR beta chain derives from a study of PD-1 blockade in classical Hodgkin lymphoma. Study-level findings and limits: In newly diagnosed patients, baseline TCR diversity was reportedly below that of healthy donors. Reasons behind the repertoire differences stay unclear, perhaps disease activity or earlier therapy. Those achieving complete response showed baseline diversity like newly diagnosed patients.

The CDR3 is made up of 17 amino acids. The germline V gene has CDR1 LGHNA and CDR2 YNFKEQ. The germline V and J ends were trimmed by 0 bases and 0 bases, with 12 bases remaining between them. Notes on this clone: Its target is not known.

Repertoires were generated with immunoSEQ multiplex PCR, while TCRdb's copy carries only in-frame clones and drops some. Here the sample spans 30,000 or so clones, 85% being singletons. With no exception, relapse followed autologous stem cell transplantation in all patients, and brentuximab vedotin exposure varied. Magnetic depletion of unwanted cells isolated CD4+ T cells from thawed PBMCs. The chain is built from TRBV4-2 and TRBJ2-1; the D gene is possibly TRBD2 (5 bases). The sample was CD4+ T cells from blood, taken at baseline. The TCR comes from a human donor with classical Hodgkin lymphoma. The CDR3: CASSQDLSGISYNEQFF. DNA of the CDR3: TGTGCCAGCAGCCAAGACCTCTCGGGGATCTCCTACAATGAGCAGTTCTTC.